Following are 3 T cell receptor beta chains from one sample sequenced in a study of CD8+CD57+ T cells in acquired aplastic anemia. Genomic DNA templated the TCR beta VDJ and CDR3 profiling. In TCRdb, the reads were re-called with MiXCR into one record per CDR3 protein. The sample contains about 190,000 distinct CDR3 sequences, about half of which appear only once. The specimen was sorted CD4+, CD8+, or CD8+CD57+ T cells (not recorded which) from PBMCs. The receptor set was obtained from a human donor in good health, serving as a control.

This sequence joins TRBV28 and TRBJ1-2; a possible D gene is TRBD1 (6 bases). Germline V gives CDR1 MDHEN, CDR2 SYDVKM. The length of the CDR3 is 15 residues. Trimming removed 5 bases at V and 8 bases at J, with 21 bases between. The CDR3 coding sequence is TGTGCCAGCAGTCCCGCCGGGTGGGGGGGCAGGGGCTACACCTTC. Protein: CASSPAGWGGRGYTF.

The V gene is TRBV7-8, the J gene TRBJ1-6; D call uncertain. Germline-derived CDR1 and CDR2 are SGHVS and FQNEAQ. The length of the CDR3 is 15 residues. Trimming cost V 1 base and J 4 bases, with 8 bases left between them. The CDR3 here is CASSLGEQYNSPLHF. The DNA of the CDR3 is TGTGCCAGCAGCTTAGGCGAACAGTATAATTCACCCCTCCACTTT.

In its sample, this clonotype was seen a few times. This rearrangement joins TRBV6-2 or TRBV6-3 to TRBJ1-1, with 10 bases aligning to TRBD1. The trim removed 5 bases at V and 4 bases at J, leaving 13 bases unmatched. CDR1 is MNHEY and CDR2 is SVGEGT in the germline V gene. The CDR3 is 17 amino acids. The CDR3 DNA reads as TGTGCCAGCAGTAGCAGATCGGGGACAGGGGTTGGCACTGAAGCTTTCTTT. It is translated as CASSSRSGTGVGTEAFF.